Shown below are 26 T cell receptor beta chains from a single sample sequenced in a study of cytomegalovirus exposure and HLA in healthy donors. The PCR contained 60 Vbeta and 13 Jbeta primers. Measured with immunoSEQ multiplex PCR; TCRdb has only the in-frame clones, and not every one. The sample shows around 150,000 clones, 73% of them seen only once. Material for sequencing was PBMCs. These receptors were collected from a human donor in good health.

This chain links TRBV28 with TRBJ1-1, with 9 bases matching TRBD1. CDR3 size: 15 residues. The V segment lost 5 bases and the J segment 3 bases; nucleotides outside the gene matches: 7. Per germline, CDR1 MDHEN and CDR2 SYDVKM. The CDR3 nucleotides read TGTGCCAGCAGTCCTTTGGACAGGGGTTACACTGAAGCTTTCTTT. Translation: CASSPLDRGYTEAFF.

This clone was observed a few times. The V gene is TRBV11-2, the J gene TRBJ1-1; D ambiguous. CDR1 is SGHAT and CDR2 is FQNNGV in the germline V gene. This CDR3 is built from 12 residues. Trimming cost V 1 base and J 4 bases, with 4 bases left between them. CDR3 residues: CASSLARTEAFF. Written as DNA, the CDR3 is TGTGCCAGCAGCTTAGCGCGCACTGAAGCTTTCTTT.

The chain recombines TRBV6-6 with TRBJ2-5; weak D call: TRBD2 (6 bases). Germline values: CDR1 MNHNY, CDR2 SVGAGI (reference sequence). V gave up 10 bases and J gave up 3 bases, with 12 bases separating them. The CDR3 spans 12 residues. The CDR3, as DNA: TGTGCCACCTGGAGGGCGGAAGAGACCCAGTACTTC. Translating it yields CATWRAEETQYF.

The genes are TRBV28 and TRBJ2-5; TRBD2 aligns across 9 bases. Germline V gene data show CDR1 as MDHEN and CDR2 as SYDVKM. The J segment lost 4 bases and the V segment lost 8 bases, leaving 8 bases of the junction unmatched. The CDR3 is 14 residues long. CDR3 bases: TGTGCCAGCCGGGGCGGGGGGGCTCGAGAGACCCAGTACTTC. Translation gives CASRGGGARETQYF.

There are a few counts of this clone. The rearrangement uses TRBV7-3 and TRBJ2-3; D is unresolved. This CDR3 comprises 13 residues. V lost 5 bases to trimming and J lost 3 bases, with 9 bases between them. From germline, CDR1 is SGHTA and CDR2 FQGTGA. CDR3 bases: TGTGCCAGCAGCAAGACACTTACAGATACGCAGTATTTT. It translates to CASSKTLTDTQYF.

On this clone itself: At the DNA level, this CDR3 is encoded by other sequences in the same sample as well. The rearrangement joins TRBV5-1 to TRBJ2-3; 7 bases are a match to TRBD2. Germline CDR1 and CDR2: SGHRS and YFSETQ. The trim removed 0 bases at V and 2 bases at J, leaving 3 bases unmatched. The CDR3 runs 15 residues. CDR3 region: CASSLALAATDTQYF. The DNA of the CDR3 is TGCGCCAGCAGCTTGGCCCTAGCGGCCACAGATACGCAGTATTTT.

V is TRBV20-1 and J is TRBJ2-7; D remains ambiguous. V lost 3 bases and J lost 3, with 6 bases in between. The CDR3 length is 11 residues. CDR1 is DFQATT, CDR2 SNEGSKA, per germline (reference sequence). The CDR3 is CSARKSYEQYF. CDR3 coding DNA: TGCAGTGCTAGGAAGAGCTACGAGCAGTACTTC.

The V call is TRBV27, the J call TRBJ1-5, with 7 bases identical to TRBD1. This CDR3 region has 15 residues. V lost 0 bases and J lost 5; bases outside the gene matches: 4. CDR1 MNHEY and CDR2 SMNVEV come from the germline V gene (reference sequence). The CDR3: CASSLSVQGDQPQHF. CDR3 DNA sequence: TGTGCCAGCAGTTTATCGGTCCAGGGGGATCAGCCCCAGCATTTT.

The V and J genes are TRBV5-6 and TRBJ2-4; TRBD1 might be the D (6 bases). The CDR3 is made up of 14 amino acids. Germline V CDR1 and CDR2: SGHDT, YYEEEE. Trimming removed 2 bases from V and 7 bases from J, with 13 bases in between. The CDR3 reads CASSFSQGPNIQYF. CDR3 coding DNA: TGTGCCAGCAGCTTCTCTCAGGGGCCCAACATTCAGTACTTC. The whole variable domain, remainder taken from reference TRBV5-6 and TRBJ2-4, is DAGVTQSPTHLIKTRGQQVTLRCSPKSGHDTVSWYQQALGQGPQFIFQYYEEEERQRGNFPDRFSGHQFPNYSSELNVNALLLGDSALYLCASSFSQGPNIQYFGAGTRLSVL.

The chain recombines TRBV11-2 with TRBJ2-1, with 7 bases aligning to TRBD2. Germline CDR1 reads SGHAT; CDR2 reads FQNNGV. The CDR3 has 16 amino acids. The trim removed 1 base at V and 5 bases at J, leaving 8 bases unmatched. The CDR3 nucleotides read TGTGCCAGCAGCTTAGTACTGGCTAGCGGAAACAATGAGCAGTTCTTC. This codes for CASSLVLASGNNEQFF.

In this sample, this clone turned up a few times. V usage is TRBV5-1 and J usage is TRBJ2-7; D gene unclear. V lost 0 bases and J lost 3, with 7 bases in between. The CDR3 totals 13 residues. Germline V gene data show CDR1 as SGHRS and CDR2 as YFSETQ. The CDR3 DNA sequence: TGCGCCAGCAGCTTGGATCCTTTCTACGAGCAGTACTTC. Translated: CASSLDPFYEQYF.

The chain uses TRBV6-6 and TRBJ1-1, with a tentative D call TRBD1 (5 bases). This CDR3 contains 14 residues. Germline V CDR1 and CDR2: MNHNY, SVGAGI (reference sequence). Trimming shortened V by 6 bases and J by 1 base, and 12 bases separated the two germline ends. The CDR3 nucleotides are TGTGCCAGCAGCCCGGGACTCCCGAACACTGAAGCTTTCTTT. Protein product: CASSPGLPNTEAFF.

This chain uses TRBV6-5 with TRBJ1-2; weak D call: TRBD1 (5 bases). Per the germline V gene, CDR1 is MNHEY and CDR2 is SVGAGI. V lost 6 bases to trimming and J lost 3 bases, with 17 bases between them. This CDR3 contains 15 residues. CDR3 DNA: TGTGCCAGCAGGGGTGGGGCGGGGGTAGACTATGGCTACACCTTC. It specifies CASRGGAGVDYGYTF.

The chain links TRBV7-9 to TRBJ2-7, with 8 nucleotides matching TRBD1. The CDR3 runs 17 residues. The ends lost 6 bases at V and 4 bases at J; junction bases unmatched: 17. The germline V gene encodes CDR1 SEHNR and CDR2 FQNEAQ (reference sequence). The CDR3 here is CASSRSRQGAFLYEQYF. CDR3 coding DNA: TGTGCCAGCAGTAGAAGCCGGCAGGGGGCTTTTCTTTACGAGCAGTACTTC.

The V gene is TRBV5-4, the J gene TRBJ2-3; D is possibly TRBD2 (5 bases). This CDR3 is 13 amino acids long. Trimming stripped 4 bases from V and 5 bases from J, with 11 bases between. Germline V lookup: CDR1 SGHNT, CDR2 YYREEE (reference sequence). CDR3 loop: CASSPGLEDTQYF. In DNA form, the CDR3 reads TGTGCCAGCAGCCCGGGGTTAGAAGATACGCAGTATTTT.

This chain links TRBV13 with TRBJ2-1; 10 nucleotides match TRBD2. CDR3 length equals 15 residues. Germline V lookup: CDR1 PRHDT, CDR2 FYEKMQ (reference sequence). The V and J ends lost 5 bases and 7 bases, in that order; junction bases with no gene match: 8. CDR3 nucleotide sequence: TGTGCCAGCAGCACCCCTAGCGGGAGAGGGAATGAGCAGTTCTTC. It yields the protein CASSTPSGRGNEQFF.

V usage is TRBV2 and J usage is TRBJ2-7, with 11 nucleotides matching TRBD1. J lost 3 bases, V lost 0 bases, and 1 base had no gene match. Germline V gene data show CDR1 as SNHLY and CDR2 as FYNNEI. This CDR3 contains 15 residues. CDR3 sequence reads: CASSEAGTGGYEQYF. The CDR3 nucleotides read TGTGCCAGCAGTGAAGCGGGGACAGGGGGCTACGAGCAGTACTTC.

The genes are TRBV5-4 and TRBJ2-1; D unresolved. This CDR3 region has 13 residues. Trimming removed 1 base from V and 4 bases from J, with 6 bases in between. Germline assignment: CDR1 SGHNT and CDR2 YYREEE (reference sequence). CDR3 sequence (DNA): TGTGCCAGCAGCTTGTGGCAGTACAATGAGCAGTTCTTC. Its translation is CASSLWQYNEQFF.

CDR3 nucleotide sequence: TGCACCAGCAGGAAAGACACGGGACTAGCGGGAACCACCCCCTCCGAGCAGTACTTC. Its translation: CTSRKDTGLAGTTPSEQYF. This sequence joins TRBV1 and TRBJ2-7; the table names TRBD2, a call not compared with the DNA. TRBV1 corresponds to a pseudogene. The CDR3 totals 19 residues.

V gene TRBV19 combines with J gene TRBJ1-4; 7 bases line up with TRBD1. The V and J ends lost 3 bases and 8 bases, in that order; junction bases with no gene match: 9. Germline V gives CDR1 LNHDA, CDR2 SQIVND (reference sequence). This CDR3 has 15 amino acids. The CDR3 here is CASSIYGTVGEKLFF. DNA of the CDR3: TGTGCCAGTAGTATTTACGGGACAGTCGGGGAAAAACTGTTTTTT.

This sequence joins TRBV11-1 and TRBJ2-7; a possible D gene is TRBD2 (5 bases). This CDR3 spans 15 amino acids. Trimming stripped 5 bases from V and 3 bases from J, with 17 bases between. Per germline, CDR1 SGHAT and CDR2 FQDESV (reference sequence). The CDR3 reads CASSLPSISNYEQYF. CDR3 sequence (DNA): TGTGCCAGCAGCCTCCCTAGCATCAGCAACTACGAGCAGTACTTC.

The chain is built from TRBV18 and TRBJ2-2, with a possible D match to TRBD2 (7 bases). CDR1 is KGHSH and CDR2 is LQKENI in the germline V gene. The CDR3 contains 18 residues. The ends were cut back, 2 bases at V and 6 bases at J, with 22 bases in the middle. The CDR3 DNA follows: TGTGCCAGCTCACCAAGTTTGGCGGGGGCGATTGTCTCCGGGGAGCTGTTTTTT. Translation: CASSPSLAGAIVSGELFF.

This sequence joins TRBV2 and TRBJ2-3; a weak D match, TRBD2 (6 bases). With 4 bases removed from V and 0 bases from J, the gap between germline ends came to 11 bases. This CDR3 region has 15 residues. CDR1 is SNHLY and CDR2 is FYNNEI in the germline V gene. CDR3 nucleotide sequence: TGTGCCAGCAGTGTATGGGAGGCAAGCACAGATACGCAGTATTTT. It codes for CASSVWEASTDTQYF.

The chain joins TRBV5-4 to TRBJ1-1, with no clear D. Germline V gene data show CDR1 as SGHNT and CDR2 as YYREEE (reference sequence). This CDR3 is built from 12 residues. Trimming removed 5 bases at V and 3 bases at J, with 8 bases between. CDR3 loop: CASRSTYTEAFF. DNA for the CDR3: TGTGCCAGCAGATCTACGTACACTGAAGCTTTCTTT.

The chain has TRBV30 and TRBJ2-5; D uncertain. The germline V gene has CDR1 GTSNPN and CDR2 SVGIG (reference sequence). V was trimmed by 0 bases and J by 6 bases, leaving 11 bases between them. CDR3 length: 13 residues. CDR3 sequence: CAWSVDEVQTQYF. The CDR3 DNA follows: TGTGCCTGGAGTGTAGACGAGGTCCAGACCCAGTACTTC. Using reference TRBV30 and TRBJ2-5 for the parts outside the CDR3, the full variable domain is SQTIHQWPATLVQPVGSPLSLECTVEGTSNPNLYWYRQAAGRGLQLLFYSVGIGQISSEVPQNLSASRPQDRQFILSSKKLLLSDSGFYLCAWSVDEVQTQYFGPGTRLLVL.

In its sample, this clone was seen once. The chain has TRBV7-8 and TRBJ2-7; tentatively, D is TRBD2 (5 bases). Germline V gene data show CDR1 as SGHVS and CDR2 as FQNEAQ. This CDR3 comprises 14 residues. Trimming removed 2 bases from V and 2 bases from J, with 10 bases in between. The CDR3 sequence is CASSLSREPYEQYF. As DNA, the CDR3 is TGTGCCAGCAGCTTATCTCGGGAACCCTACGAGCAGTACTTC.